A few counts support the clone carrying this T cell receptor (beta chain). Germline CDR1 MNHEY, CDR2 SVGAGI. This CDR3 spans 14 amino acids. Trimming pared 2 bases from V and 7 bases from J, leaving 14 bases between. The sample is drawn from a study of blood T cell repertoires in COVID-19. Here immunoSEQ multiplex PCR was the method, and the copy in TCRdb shows in-frame clones only, minus some. This sample yields around 200,000 clones, of which about 82% are seen a single time; about 6% belongs to the top ten. The sequenced sample was PBMCs or T cells enriched from blood (not recorded which). This chain uses TRBV6-5 with TRBJ1-1; D not resolved. This receptor was obtained from a man aged 40-49 years with acute COVID-19. This CDR3 reads CASSYVSRSHEAFF. The CDR3 nucleotides are TGTGCCAGCAGTTACGTGTCCCGGAGCCATGAAGCTTTCTTT.